This TCR beta chain was found in a study of T-cell memory formation after mild COVID-19. Constant-segment primers and 5'RACE yielded cDNA libraries for TCR alpha and TCR beta, each carrying sample barcodes and UMIs. One entry per CDR3 protein results from TCRdb running MiXCR on the 5' RACE reads. The data contain roughly 170,000 distinct CDR3 sequences, over 20% of them singletons. With 2 bases removed from V and 3 bases from J, the gap between germline ends came to 7 bases. The CDR3 has 14 residues. This clonotype appeared many times. Its antigen is unknown. Points from the study as a whole: From day 15 to 85, contracting clones were balanced between CD4 and CD8, whereas later expanders leaned toward CD4+.

The source of this sequence is an adult woman who had mild COVID-19 (a few samples of this study predate the infection). Cell type and time point are not known. Input material: PBMCs or a T cell subset sorted from them (not recorded which). The chain carries TRBV12-3 or TRBV12-4 and TRBJ2-2; tentative D call: TRBD2 (5 bases). CDR3 residues: CASSLRGDTGELFF. CDR3 in DNA: TGTGCCAGCAGTTTACGGGGAGACACCGGGGAGCTGTTTTTT.